Below, 18 T cell receptor beta chains from the same sample are listed, as sequenced in a study of T-cell memory formation after mild COVID-19. TCRdb fed the 5' RACE reads into MiXCR, producing one record per CDR3 protein. The sample records hundreds of thousands of distinct CDR3 sequences, 20% to 30% being singletons. Material for sequencing was PBMCs or a T cell subset sorted from them (not recorded which). These receptors were taken from an adult woman who had mild COVID-19 (a few samples of this study predate the infection). Cell type and time point are not known.

In DNA, the CDR3 is TGTGCCAGCAGAACCGGGACTAGCGGCTGGTACGAGCAGTACTTC. Translating gives CASRTGTSGWYEQYF. The rearrangement joins TRBV6-5 to TRBJ2-7; 11 bases fit TRBD2. Germline CDR1 is MNHEY and CDR2 is SVGAGI. CDR3 size: 15 residues. With V trimmed by 6 bases and J by 4 bases, 8 bases remained unmatched.

Concerning this clonotype: Because it lacks the conserved phenylalanine or tryptophan at the end, this CDR3 is likely a read error. The DNA is left out, because the CDR3 cannot be placed on it with certainty; the CDR3 is given as TCRdb lists it. This chain uses TRBV5-1 with TRBJ2-5; TRBD2 reflects the table's D call only, with no check against the DNA. The germline CDR1 and CDR2 sequences are SGHRS and YFSETQ. The CDR3 spans 10 amino acids, including both terminal residues. The CDR3 is CASRPRAMTY.

The chain employs TRBV12-5 and TRBJ2-1; 9 bases map to TRBD2. The CDR3 totals 16 residues. Looked up from germline, CDR1 is LGHNT and CDR2 is FRNRAP. With 3 bases clipped from V and 7 bases from J, the junction kept 10 bases outside the gene matches. The CDR3: CASGLISGRYKNEQFF. Here the CDR3 DNA reads TGTGCTAGTGGTTTAATAAGCGGGAGGTATAAGAATGAGCAGTTCTTC.

The rearrangement joins TRBV14 to TRBJ2-2, with D possibly TRBD1 on 5 matching bases. The CDR3 covers 16 residues. The ends were cut back, 4 bases at V and 2 bases at J, with 14 bases in the middle. The V gene's germline CDR1 is SGHDN and CDR2 FVKESK. CDR3 protein: CASSRTLTANTGELFF. The CDR3 coding sequence is TGTGCCAGCAGCCGAACGTTGACAGCCAACACCGGGGAGCTGTTTTTT.

This clonotype has just a few counts. CDR3 nucleotides: TGTGCCAGCAGTGACGAGCCTGGGCAGCCCCAGCATTTT. It encodes CASSDEPGQPQHF. This chain joins TRBV2 and TRBJ1-5, with D unclear. Germline CDR1 is SNHLY and CDR2 is FYNNEI. Trimming cost V 3 bases and J 7 bases, with 10 bases left between them. The CDR3 totals 13 residues. Filled out from reference TRBV2 and TRBJ1-5, the complete variable domain reads EPEVTQTPSHQVTQMGQEVILRCVPISNHLYFYWYRQILGQKVEFLVSFYNNEISEKSEIFDDQFSVERPDGSNFTLKIRSTKLEDSAMYFCASSDEPGQPQHFGDGTRLSIL.

This chain links TRBV5-5 with TRBJ2-7; TRBD1 aligns across 7 bases. The trim removed 2 bases at V and 5 bases at J, leaving 13 bases unmatched. Germline-derived CDR1 and CDR2 are SGHKS and YYEKEE (reference sequence). This CDR3 spans 16 amino acids. The CDR3 DNA reads as TGTGCCAGCAGCTTAGGTCCGACAGGGCCCGTCCACGAGCAGTACTTC. It codes for CASSLGPTGPVHEQYF.

The chain is built from TRBV7-9 and TRBJ2-5; 7 bases line up with TRBD1. Germline V gene sequence: CDR1 SEHNR, CDR2 FQNEAQ (reference sequence). The junction had 1 base not matched to a gene; V was cut back by 5 bases and J by 1 base. The CDR3 length is 13 residues. CDR3 nucleotide sequence: TGTGCCAGCAGCGACAGGGTCCAAGAGACCCAGTACTTC. Translation: CASSDRVQETQYF.

The rearrangement uses TRBV4-2 and TRBJ1-1, with D unresolved. V gave up 0 bases and J gave up 2 bases, with 13 bases separating them. CDR1 LGHNA and CDR2 YNFKEQ come from the germline V gene. CDR3 length: 16 residues. The CDR3 loop reads CASSQEAMSQNTEAFF. The CDR3 nucleotides read TGTGCCAGCAGCCAAGAAGCGATGTCTCAAAACACTGAAGCTTTCTTT.

This chain connects TRBV7-9 to TRBJ1-1; D gene uncertain. V lost 1 base to trimming and J lost 3 bases, with 6 bases between them. CDR3 size: 13 residues. Germline CDR1 SEHNR, CDR2 FQNEAQ (reference sequence). The CDR3 DNA is TGTGCCAGCAGCTTAGAGTGGGACACTGAAGCTTTCTTT. It translates to CASSLEWDTEAFF.

This clonotype has just a few counts. V is TRBV20-1 and J is TRBJ1-1; the D is unclear. The germline gives CDR1 DFQATT, CDR2 SNEGSKA (reference sequence). This CDR3 contains 11 residues. The V gene lost 0 bases and the J gene lost 11 bases, with 10 bases spanning the gap. The CDR3 spells CSARDTPRAFF. CDR3 coding DNA: TGCAGTGCTAGAGATACGCCCCGGGCTTTCTTT.

This CDR3 is CASSAGGSAYNEQFF. CDR3 nucleotides: TGCGCCAGCAGCGCCGGGGGATCAGCCTACAATGAGCAGTTCTTC. V usage is TRBV4-3 and J usage is TRBJ2-1, with D tentatively TRBD2 (6 bases). This CDR3 region has 15 residues. V gave up 5 bases and J gave up 2 bases, with 13 bases separating them. CDR1 and CDR2 (germline): LGHNA, YSLEER.

The chain recombines TRBV7-9 with TRBJ1-4; D not resolved. The CDR3 runs to 14 residues. V was shortened by 4 bases and J by 2 bases, with 8 bases between the two germline ends. Germline V gives CDR1 SEHNR, CDR2 FQNEAQ (reference sequence). CDR3 region: CASSSLGTNEKLFF. CDR3 nucleotide sequence: TGTGCCAGCAGCTCCCTGGGGACTAATGAAAAACTGTTTTTT.

The table lists this clonotype with a few counts. V and J are TRBV3-1 and TRBJ2-1; D ambiguous. CDR3 length: 14 amino acids. The ends were cut back, 0 bases at V and 5 bases at J, with 8 bases in the middle. Germline CDR1 is LGHDT and CDR2 is YNNKEL (reference sequence). CDR3 coding DNA: TGTGCCAGCAGCCAAGATATAACGGACAATGAGCAGTTCTTC. Its translation: CASSQDITDNEQFF.

This rearrangement joins TRBV18 to TRBJ2-7; D remains unclear. CDR3 length equals 13 residues. V lost 1 base and J 6 bases, leaving 10 bases between the germline ends. CDR1 is KGHSH and CDR2 is LQKENI in the germline V gene. In nucleotides, the CDR3 is TGTGCCAGCTCACCACTGGCAGATTCCGAGCAGTACGTC. Translation gives CASSPLADSEQYV.

The chain carries TRBV20-1 and TRBJ2-1, with unresolved D. V lost 3 bases and J lost 0, with 12 bases in between. The CDR3 has 15 residues. The germline V gene encodes CDR1 DFQATT and CDR2 SNEGSKA (reference sequence). The chain's CDR3 is CSASPDLSSYNEQFF. The CDR3 DNA sequence: TGCAGTGCTAGCCCCGACTTGAGCTCCTACAATGAGCAGTTCTTC.

A few counts support this clonotype. The chain links TRBV7-9 to TRBJ1-2; the D is unclear. The CDR3 spans 14 residues. V was cut by 7 bases and J by 4 bases, with 16 bases left in between. Germline V gives CDR1 SEHNR, CDR2 FQNEAQ (reference sequence). The CDR3 DNA is TGTGCCAGCATTGAGGGATATGTCAGCTATGGCTACACCTTC. Encoded protein: CASIEGYVSYGYTF.

This chain joins TRBV19 and TRBJ1-2, with unresolved D. The V and J ends lost 7 bases and 5 bases respectively, with 23 bases between them. The V gene's germline CDR1 is LNHDA and CDR2 SQIVND (reference sequence). This CDR3 has 16 residues. This chain's CDR3 is CASNALKGLLSYGYTF. CDR3 in DNA: TGTGCCAGTAACGCCCTCAAAGGGCTGCTAAGTTATGGCTACACCTTC.

The rearrangement links TRBV27 to TRBJ2-7; 7 bases match TRBD2. V was pared by 7 bases and J by 0 bases, with 12 bases of the junction left unmatched. The CDR3 runs to 16 residues. CDR1 MNHEY and CDR2 SMNVEV come from the germline V gene (reference sequence). The CDR3 nucleotides read TGTGCCAGCAAACGTTATGGGGGGGGAGTCTCCTACGAGCAGTACTTC. This encodes CASKRYGGGVSYEQYF.